What follows are 27 T cell receptor beta chains derived from one specimen sequenced in a study of cytomegalovirus exposure and HLA in healthy donors. Generated by immunoSEQ multiplex PCR, the TCRdb table keeps only in-frame clones and is missing some. This repertoire shows 80,000 to 100,000 clones, about 90% found once; its top ten account for 6.3%. Sequencing was done on a sample of PBMCs. The receptors were gathered from a man between 18 and 35 years old in good health and CMV-seropositive.

The V gene is TRBV2, the J gene TRBJ2-1; maybe TRBD1 (6 bases). This CDR3 contains 10 residues. In germline, CDR1 is SNHLY, CDR2 FYNNEI. The CDR3 loop is CATGSTEQFF. The CDR3 DNA follows: TGTGCAACAGGGTCGACTGAGCAGTTCTTC.

This clone showed up just once. The chain carries TRBV27 and TRBJ2-1, with a tentative D call TRBD2 (5 bases). The germline CDR1 and CDR2 sequences are MNHEY and SMNVEV (reference sequence). There are 13 residues in the CDR3. The germline V and J ends were trimmed by 5 bases and 9 bases, with 14 bases remaining between them. Here the CDR3 DNA reads TGTGCCAGCAGTGCCGGACTGTTCGGTGAGCAGTTCTTC. It codes for CASSAGLFGEQFF.

The V and J genes are TRBV19 and TRBJ2-5, with 7 nucleotides matching TRBD1. CDR1 is LNHDA and CDR2 is SQIVND in the germline V gene (reference sequence). The trim removed 3 bases at V and 4 bases at J, leaving 11 bases unmatched. The CDR3 has 16 residues. The CDR3 nucleotides read TGTGCCAGTAGTATTGGGTGGGACAGTGTGGGAGAGACCCAGTACTTC. This encodes CASSIGWDSVGETQYF. The full variable domain, completed using reference TRBV19 and TRBJ2-5, is DGGITQSPKYLFRKEGQNVTLSCEQNLNHDAMYWYRQDPGQGLRLIYYSQIVNDFQKGDIAEGYSVSREKKESFPLTVTSAQKNPTAFYLCASSIGWDSVGETQYFGPGTRLLVL.

The chain joins TRBV7-8 to TRBJ1-1; D uncertain. The CDR3 consists of 16 residues. CDR1 is SGHVS, CDR2 FQNEAQ, per germline. Trimming pared 1 base from V and 1 base from J, leaving 13 bases between. The CDR3 region is CASSLGWGAGNTEAFF. CDR3 DNA sequence: TGTGCCAGCAGCTTAGGTTGGGGAGCTGGGAACACTGAAGCTTTCTTT.

The chain couples TRBV11-1 to TRBJ2-2; 9 bases align to TRBD2. CDR3 size: 15 residues. The germline V gene has CDR1 SGHAT and CDR2 FQDESV (reference sequence). With V trimmed by 5 bases and J by 5 bases, 6 bases remained unmatched. The CDR3 DNA is TGTGCCAGCAGCCCCGGTGCGGGAGGGACCGGGGAGCTGTTTTTT. Translation: CASSPGAGGTGELFF.

V is TRBV6-5 and J is TRBJ2-7; 7 bases match TRBD2. With 2 bases clipped from V and 6 bases from J, the junction kept 10 bases outside the gene matches. From germline, CDR1 is MNHEY and CDR2 SVGAGI. This CDR3 is 15 amino acids long. The CDR3 here is CASSYGGGPLFEQYF. The CDR3 coding sequence is TGTGCCAGCAGTTACGGGGGAGGGCCCCTTTTCGAGCAGTACTTC.

This rearrangement joins TRBV7-2 to TRBJ2-7; 7 nucleotides align to TRBD2. In germline, CDR1 is SGHTA, CDR2 FQGNSA. V gave up 4 bases and J gave up 3 bases; unmatched junction bases: 6. The CDR3 has 14 residues. CDR3 residues: CASSSGLRVYEQYF. Written as DNA, the CDR3 is TGTGCCAGCAGCTCGGGACTACGGGTCTACGAGCAGTACTTC.

This rearrangement joins TRBV14 to TRBJ2-1, with a weak D call TRBD2 (5 bases). The germline V gene encodes CDR1 SGHDN and CDR2 FVKESK. The ends were cut back, 1 base at V and 10 bases at J, with 8 bases in the middle. The CDR3 loop spans 12 amino acids. The CDR3 loop reads CASSQVGVEQFF. CDR3 nucleotide sequence: TGTGCCAGCAGCCAAGTCGGGGTAGAGCAGTTCTTC.

This chain connects TRBV7-6 to TRBJ2-7; 8 bases map to TRBD1. Germline values: CDR1 SGHVS, CDR2 FNYEAQ. The length of the CDR3 is 15 residues. With 5 bases clipped from V and 5 bases from J, the junction kept 11 bases outside the gene matches. CDR3 in amino acids: CASSPPGTGSHEQYF. The CDR3 nucleotides are TGTGCCAGCAGCCCGCCCGGGACAGGTTCTCACGAGCAGTACTTC.

CDR3 nucleotides: TGTGCCAGCAGCGTAGCTTGGGACAGAGGCTACGAGCAGTACTTC. This gives the protein CASSVAWDRGYEQYF. This chain joins TRBV9 and TRBJ2-7, with 7 bases fitting TRBD1. J lost 3 bases, V lost 0 bases, and 6 bases had no gene match. The CDR3 consists of 15 residues. CDR1 and CDR2 from the germline V gene are SGDLS and YYNGEE.

This clone was seen just once. The CDR3 coding sequence is TGTGCCAGCAGCTCAAACTCCGGGGGATCCGGTGAGCAGTTCTTC. Protein: CASSSNSGGSGEQFF. V gene TRBV7-9 combines with J gene TRBJ2-1; TRBD2 might be the D (6 bases). This CDR3 region has 15 residues. Germline CDR1 and CDR2: SEHNR and FQNEAQ (reference sequence). Deletions cut 4 bases from V and 9 bases from J, with 19 bases between. Full variable domain (outside the CDR3, taken from reference TRBV7-9 and TRBJ2-1): DTGVSQNPRHKITKRGQNVTFRCDPISEHNRLYWYRQTLGQGPEFLTYFQNEAQLEKSRLLSDRFSAERPKGSFSTLEIQRTEQGDSAMYLCASSSNSGGSGEQFFGPGTRLTVL.

The chain links TRBV6-1 to TRBJ1-5; D is possibly TRBD1 (5 bases). The V end lost 2 bases, the J end lost 4 bases, and 15 bases lay between the germline ends. Germline assignment: CDR1 MNHNS and CDR2 SASEGT. The CDR3 runs to 16 residues. The chain's CDR3 is CASSEFQGGGNQPQHF. In nucleotides, the CDR3 is TGTGCCAGCAGTGAATTCCAGGGCGGGGGGAATCAGCCCCAGCATTTT.

J is TRBJ2-1 and V is TRBV5-5; the match to TRBD2 covers 8 bases. Losses at the gene ends were 2 bases for V and 0 bases for J; bases not matched to a gene: 1. Germline values: CDR1 SGHKS, CDR2 YYEKEE (reference sequence). The CDR3 length is 15 residues. The CDR3 is CASSFGTSSYNEQFF. The CDR3 DNA reads as TGTGCCAGCAGCTTTGGGACTAGCTCCTACAATGAGCAGTTCTTC.

The chain employs TRBV28 and TRBJ2-3; 8 bases match TRBD2. Trimming removed 4 bases from V and 4 bases from J; junction bases left unmatched: 19. The CDR3 is made up of 19 amino acids. Germline V gene data show CDR1 as MDHEN and CDR2 as SYDVKM. Here the CDR3 reads CASSSFSGTGFLRADTQYF. In DNA, the CDR3 is TGTGCCAGCAGTTCTTTTAGCGGGACGGGCTTCCTGAGGGCAGATACGCAGTATTTT.

The chain links TRBV19 to TRBJ1-5; D unclear. Deletions cut 0 bases from V and 1 base from J, with 7 bases between. This CDR3 spans 15 amino acids. CDR1 LNHDA and CDR2 SQIVND come from the germline V gene (reference sequence). The CDR3 here is CASSIDHQSNQPQHF. Written as DNA, the CDR3 is TGTGCCAGTAGTATAGATCATCAGAGCAATCAGCCCCAGCATTTT. Full variable domain (rest looked up from reference TRBV19 and TRBJ1-5): DGGITQSPKYLFRKEGQNVTLSCEQNLNHDAMYWYRQDPGQGLRLIYYSQIVNDFQKGDIAEGYSVSREKKESFPLTVTSAQKNPTAFYLCASSIDHQSNQPQHFGDGTRLSIL.

V gene TRBV7-9 combines with J gene TRBJ1-5, with 8 positions matching TRBD1. Germline CDR1 and CDR2: SEHNR and FQNEAQ (reference sequence). CDR3 size: 14 residues. Trimming took 4 bases from V and 7 from J; bases not matched to a gene: 6. The CDR3 DNA reads TGTGCCAGCAGCTCTCAGGGGGCGGGACAGCCCCAGCATTTT. Translation gives CASSSQGAGQPQHF.

CDR3 sequence: CASSFFREWQETQYF. The CDR3 DNA is TGTGCCAGCAGCTTTTTCCGGGAATGGCAAGAGACCCAGTACTTC. The chain employs TRBV28 and TRBJ2-5; possible D gene TRBD2, 5 bases. Germline lookup yields CDR1 MDHEN and CDR2 SYDVKM. This CDR3 contains 15 residues. V was cut by 6 bases and J by 2 bases, with 16 bases left in between.

This clone was observed a single time. The chain recombines TRBV6-1 with TRBJ1-5; no clear D. The CDR3 covers 15 residues. V was cut by 5 bases and J by 0 bases, with 11 bases left in between. Germline-derived CDR1 and CDR2 are MNHNS and SASEGT. CDR3 residues: CASSSREYSNQPQHF. CDR3 bases: TGTGCCAGCAGTTCGAGAGAGTATAGCAATCAGCCCCAGCATTTT.

This clone was observed once. This chain joins TRBV27 and TRBJ1-1; D possibly corresponds to TRBD1 (6 bases). The V end was cut by 6 bases, the J end by 5 bases, with 13 bases between. CDR1 and CDR2 (germline): MNHEY, SMNVEV (reference sequence). The CDR3 spans 13 residues. In DNA, the CDR3 is TGTGCCAGCAGACCCAGGGGTAATACTGAAGCTTTCTTT. Amino acid sequence: CASRPRGNTEAFF.

The J gene is TRBJ2-1, the V gene TRBV29-1, with 11 bases lining up with TRBD2. The J segment lost 10 bases and the V segment lost 7 bases, leaving 9 bases of the junction unmatched. Looked up from germline, CDR1 is SQVTM and CDR2 is ANQGSEA. The CDR3 covers 13 residues. CDR3 in DNA: TGCAGCGCTGTGACTAGCGGGATTGGGGAGCAGTTCTTC. It specifies CSAVTSGIGEQFF.

The gene calls are TRBV6-5 and TRBJ2-7, with 8 bases aligning to TRBD1. The CDR3 contains 14 residues. Trimming at V came to 5 bases and at J to 4 bases, leaving 7 bases not matched to a gene. The V gene's germline CDR1 is MNHEY and CDR2 SVGAGI. The CDR3 is CASSRQGNRYEQYF. The CDR3 DNA reads TGTGCCAGCAGTAGACAGGGGAATCGGTACGAGCAGTACTTC.

This clone was observed a handful of times. The chain couples TRBV7-8 to TRBJ1-1, with unresolved D. CDR3 size: 13 residues. V dropped 3 bases and J dropped 1 base, with 6 bases sitting between them. CDR1 and CDR2 from the germline V gene are SGHVS and FQNEAQ. CDR3 loop: CASSFSQNTEAFF. DNA of the CDR3: TGTGCCAGCAGCTTTTCACAGAACACTGAAGCTTTCTTT.

CDR3 loop: CASSQVTPRRGTYNEQFF. As DNA, the CDR3 is TGCGCCAGCAGCCAAGTGACCCCTCGGCGGGGGACCTACAATGAGCAGTTCTTC. The gene calls are TRBV4-3 and TRBJ2-1, with 7 bases fitting TRBD2. Unmatched junction bases numbered 11, after V lost 1 base and J lost 2 bases. CDR1 and CDR2 (germline): LGHNA, YSLEER. The CDR3 has 18 amino acids.

V and J are TRBV19 and TRBJ2-6, with D possibly TRBD1 on 5 matching bases. V was trimmed by 1 base and J by 1 base, leaving 11 bases between them. Germline lookup yields CDR1 LNHDA and CDR2 SQIVND (reference sequence). The CDR3 is made up of 17 amino acids. CDR3 bases: TGTGCCAGTAGTATAGCGGGCAGGGCATCTGGGGCCAACGTCCTGACTTTC. This codes for CASSIAGRASGANVLTF.

The chain links TRBV9 to TRBJ2-1; TRBD2 matches at 8 bases. Trimming at V came to 0 bases and at J to 3 bases, leaving 5 bases not matched to a gene. The CDR3 totals 16 residues. Germline loops: CDR1 SGDLS, CDR2 YYNGEE. The DNA for the CDR3 is TGTGCCAGCAGCGTAGCTTTAACTAGCGGCTACAATGAGCAGTTCTTC. This translates into CASSVALTSGYNEQFF.

The chain has TRBV28 and TRBJ2-1; D gene ambiguous. Between the trimmed V and J ends, which lost 5 bases and 5 bases, there was a span of 13 bases. The CDR3 length is 14 residues. CDR1 MDHEN and CDR2 SYDVKM come from the germline V gene. The CDR3 loop reads CASSVIKLNNEQFF. CDR3 DNA sequence: TGTGCCAGCAGTGTAATAAAGCTTAACAATGAGCAGTTCTTC.

The gene calls are TRBV6-6 and TRBJ2-1, with TRBD1 identical over 10 bases. The CDR3 length is 15 residues. Germline CDR1 reads MNHNY; CDR2 reads SVGAGI (reference sequence). J gave up 4 bases and V 6 bases, and 6 bases lay outside the gene matches. The CDR3 DNA is TGTGCCAGCAGGATACCGGGACAGGGGTACAATGAGCAGTTCTTC. Translation: CASRIPGQGYNEQFF.